The rows below give T cell receptor beta chains drawn from one sample of a study of blood T cell repertoires in COVID-19. The assay was immunoSEQ multiplex PCR, and TCRdb's table has in-frame clones only and misses some. Counted here are some 200,000 clones, 88% occurring once; the ten biggest clones make up around 2.6%. Sequencing was done on a sample of PBMCs or T cells enriched from blood (not recorded which). The origin of the receptors is a woman aged 25 to 39 who had recovered from COVID-19. Both conserved end residues are part of each CDR3. Fields, in order: V gene, clone size, CDR3 protein. Some rows mark clone size as missing; the rest say once, few, many or name a class of expanded clone.

>TRBV7-9|NA
CASSGVDNYGYTF
>TRBV4-2|NA
CASSQGVSGGPPTDTQYF
>TRBV2|NA
CASSEVLAGETQYF
>TRBV4-1|NA
CASSQESGQGNTEAFF
>TRBV7-2|NA
CASSLEGGFRNQPQHF
>TRBV6-5|few
CASRPVTAGEAFF
>TRBV25-1|NA
CASRGAGVWTQYF
>TRBV3-1/TRBV3-2|NA
CASSQDLLGAGYTF
>TRBV19|NA
CASSMGQGREQYF
>TRBV9|NA
CASSDSTSGGADTQYF
>TRBV14|once
CASSLRETQYF
>TRBV4-1|NA
CASSQGQGFYGYTF
>TRBV7-9|NA
CASSLSLVTEAFF
>TRBV29-1|once
CSVPKGTEAFF
>TRBV5-1|NA
CASSSEGGGFPEAFF
>TRBV6-2/TRBV6-3|few
CASSRRGALGEQYF
>TRBV19|NA
CASSMRDRANTEAFF
>TRBV10-3|NA
CAISESGIGYGYTF
>TRBV4-1|NA
CASSQRFTEESTDTQYF
>TRBV7-6|NA
CASSHGAGGASLTGELFF
>TRBV5-1|NA
CASSLGTGWDEQFF
>TRBV19|NA
CASSREGSSYNSPLHF
>TRBV7-8|NA
CASSPRWGDNYGYTF
>TRBV9|NA
CASSVAGTSVGNEQFF
>TRBV5-1|NA
CASSLTGTLSGNTIYF